This paragraph reports one T cell receptor (beta chain). What it recognizes is unknown. V lost 5 bases to trimming and J lost 9 bases; unmatched junction nucleotides: 9. The CDR3 spans 15 residues. Per the germline V gene, CDR1 is LGHNT and CDR2 is FRNRAP. This entry belongs to a study of T cell responses to AZD1222 COVID-19 vaccine. Findings of the study overall: In the spike-specific TCR repertoire, nearly half reportedly target unmutated variant regions. The donors showed a predominance of white British ancestry and of females, with possible underestimation of clonal diversity.

Assay: immunoSEQ multiplex PCR; the TCRdb copy retains only in-frame clones and omits some. The data contain 140,000 to 150,000 clones, around 91% of them singletons. Sequenced material: peripheral blood, taken on day 0 of AZD1222 vaccination. The chain recombines TRBV12-5 with TRBJ1-6; TRBD1 matches at 8 bases. This receptor was taken from an adult in good health. The CDR3 DNA reads TGTGCTAGTGGTCAACCCTCAGGGGGCGTTTCACCCCTCCACTTT. Residues: CASGQPSGGVSPLHF. The whole variable domain, filled in from reference TRBV12-5 and TRBJ1-6, reads DARVTQTPRHKVTEMGQEVTMRCQPILGHNTVFWYRQTMMQGLELLAYFRNRAPLDDSGMPKDRFSAEMPDATLATLKIQPSEPRDSAVYFCASGQPSGGVSPLHFGNGTRLTVT.